The entry below gives a single T cell receptor beta chain sequence along with its context. Between the trimmed V and J ends, which lost 9 bases and 8 bases, there was a span of 29 bases. CDR3 length equals 17 residues. Per the germline V gene, CDR1 is LGHNA and CDR2 is YNFKEQ. Assay used: immunoSEQ multiplex PCR; TCRdb lists only in-frame clones, some missing. This table holds a few hundred thousand clones, around 90% found once. These data come from a study of blood T cell repertoires in COVID-19. The sequence came from a woman aged 70 to 79 with COVID-19, enrolled during active disease. The sequenced sample consisted of peripheral blood. The rearrangement uses TRBV4-2 and TRBJ2-1; perhaps TRBD2 as D (6 bases). CDR3 nucleotides: TGTGCCAGTTCACCCGTTCTTAGCGGCTCCGTCCGGGATGAGCAGTTCTTC. Residues: CASSPVLSGSVRDEQFF.